The source of this TCR beta chain is a study of response to subunit inactivated influenza vaccine. Overall study results and limits: Only a handful of new T cells, the authors suggested, are recruited with each seasonal influenza vaccination.

This clonotype was picked up a small number of times. Its target is unknown. This CDR3 comprises 15 residues. The ends were cut back, 4 bases at V and 6 bases at J, with 13 bases in the middle. The V gene's germline CDR1 is WSHSY and CDR2 SAAADI. Using its own MiXCR run on the RT-PCR reads, TCRdb lists one record per CDR3 protein. The table lists 800,000 to 1,000,000 distinct CDR3 sequences, over 20% of them singletons. This sample comprised PBMCs from blood, obtained roughly 5 days after vaccination. The origin of this receptor is a man aged 50-60 years who received an inactivated influenza vaccine. This rearrangement joins TRBV10-2 to TRBJ2-6; no firm D call. DNA for the CDR3: TGCGCCAGCAGTGCTAGTTTTTTCGTGGCCAACGTCCTGACTTTC. Amino acid sequence: CASSASFFVANVLTF.